The T cell receptor (beta chain) under discussion was sequenced for a study of blood T cell repertoires in COVID-19. Trimming pared 6 bases from V and 2 bases from J, leaving 10 bases between. The CDR3 totals 14 residues. Germline CDR1 reads MNHEY; CDR2 reads SMNVEV (reference sequence). Using immunoSEQ multiplex PCR, the repertoire was profiled, and TCRdb retains in-frame clones only, with some absent. The sample carries 130,000 to 150,000 clones, approximately 80% recorded once. The TCR was taken from a human donor in a cohort sampled during active COVID-19. Specimen: peripheral blood. This rearrangement joins TRBV27 to TRBJ2-2; D perhaps matches TRBD2 (5 bases). As DNA, the CDR3 is TGTGCCAGCAGGCCGGGGTATAACACCGGGGAGCTGTTTTTT. Translated, it gives CASRPGYNTGELFF.